The rows below give T cell receptor beta chains drawn from one sample of a study of OX40 agonist ivuxolimab in advanced cancers. Here immunoSEQ multiplex PCR was the method, and the copy in TCRdb shows in-frame clones only, minus some. The data hold fewer than 90,000 clones, with 89% observed a single time. The material was CD4+ or CD8+ T cells sorted from blood, obtained in a trial of the OX40 agonist ivuxolimab. The receptors were sampled from an adult with an advanced solid tumor such as melanoma, head and neck, liver or kidney cancer. CDR3s include the opening cysteine and the closing phenylalanine or tryptophan. Fields, in order: clone size, D gene, J gene, V gene, CDR3 protein, CDR3 DNA. The D gene is left open where the match is weak. Size values are once, few and many counts, or a class for expanded clones, and some rows have none.

>.|TRBD2|TRBJ2-3|TRBV6-1
CASSGRPGLASPDTQYF
TGTGCCAGCAGTGGGCGTCCGGGACTAGCATCCCCAGATACGCAGTATTTT
>.|.|TRBJ2-3|TRBV7-2
CASSRTSGGETDTQYF
TGTGCCAGCAGCCGAACCTCAGGGGGGGAAACAGATACGCAGTATTTT
>.|.|TRBJ2-3|TRBV19
CASRAELGGWDTQYF
TGTGCCAGTAGGGCTGAGCTCGGGGGTTGGGATACGCAGTATTTT
>once|.|TRBJ2-5|TRBV11-2
CASSSVQETQYF
TGTGCCAGCAGCTCCGTCCAAGAGACCCAGTACTTC
>.|.|TRBJ1-2|TRBV5-4
CASSLMALDGYTF
TGTGCCAGCAGCTTAATGGCTCTCGATGGCTACACCTTC
>once|.|TRBJ1-1|TRBV18
CASYRENTEAFF
TGTGCCAGCTACAGGGAGAACACTGAAGCTTTCTTT
>.|TRBD1|TRBJ1-1|TRBV6-5
CASRTQDRGTEAFF
TGTGCCAGCAGAACCCAGGACAGGGGCACTGAAGCTTTCTTT
>once|.|TRBJ1-6|TRBV5-1
CASSFETTNSPLHF
TGCGCCAGCAGCTTCGAGACGACTAATTCACCCCTCCACTTT
>few|.|TRBJ1-3|TRBV5-4
CASSLSGSNTIYF
TGTGCCAGCAGCTTGTCTGGTTCTAACACCATATATTTT
>.|TRBD1|TRBJ1-1|TRBV18
CASSLKAWDRPNTEAFF
TGTGCCAGCTCACTAAAGGCCTGGGACAGACCCAACACTGAAGCTTTCTTT
>.|.|TRBJ1-2|TRBV7-2
CASSLEVFGLGGYGYTF
TGTGCCAGCAGCTTAGAGGTTTTCGGCCTCGGGGGCTATGGCTACACCTTC
>.|.|TRBJ2-7|TRBV5-1
CASSASGTSYYEQYF
TGCGCCAGCAGCGCCTCCGGGACTTCTTACTACGAGCAGTACTTC
>.|.|TRBJ1-2|TRBV6-5
CASRAPYFNYGYTF
TGTGCCAGCAGGGCACCTTACTTTAACTATGGCTACACCTTC
>.|.|TRBJ1-2|TRBV4-2
CASSQDLGTAYGYTF
TGTGCCAGCAGCCAAGATCTCGGGACGGCCTATGGCTACACCTTC
>.|.|TRBJ1-5|TRBV18
CASSHNWDSTGNQPQHF
TGTGCCAGCTCACACAACTGGGACTCGACGGGCAATCAGCCCCAGCATTTT